A single TCR beta chain is shown here with its context. This clonotype showed up many times. No antigen is known for it. Base qualities are not recorded, but no much larger clone differs from it by a single base. TCR beta CDR3 regions were amplified from RNA transcripts. For the first round of RT-PCR on the TCR CDR3, the HTBI primer set was used together with the Qiagen OneStep RT-PCR kit. The libraries were constructed in a second round of multiplex PCR and then size-selected and purified. Sequencing of the libraries was done on an Illumina HiSeq2000 using paired-end 100 bp reads. As for how the authors treated the data: Raw data were processed with SOAPnuke, discarding reads with adapters, uncalled bases, mean Phred below 15, or no exact constant-primer or identifier match. COPE v1.2.5 was used to merge the high-quality paired reads, and each unique nucleotide sequence was defined as a clonotype. Clonotypes were aligned to IMGT TRBV, TRBD and TRBJ reference segments using MiTCR v1.1. Only V-J combinations with frequency above 0.0001, covering 99% to 99.2% of repertoires, were analysed. The TCS score was defined as the ratio of F50 (clonal expansion) to E x V (chaos), calculated using BLOSUM62-based TCRdist between CDR3 peptides within each V-J. Welch's t-statistics and random forest reduced roughly 500 V-J features to 10 to 15, which were used in a naive Bayes classifier (R e1071). TCRdb trimmed public reads at Q25 via fastp, called clones via MiXCR and kept in-frame beta chains. Rows with a matching CDR3 protein are joined into one entry that keeps the most common DNA and genes. TCRdb's processing, not the authors' own work, is the source of the V and J calls. This sample has 250,000 to 400,000 distinct CDR3 sequences in its table, and roughly 15% of those were observed once. The ten biggest clones cover 30% to 35% of the sample.

Reading the germline V gene gives CDR1 SNHLY and CDR2 FYNNEI. The V end loses 1 base and the J end loses 0 bases, and a stretch of 7 bases separates them. The CDR3 runs 15 amino acids, cysteine and phenylalanine included. Just CDR3 DNA is preserved here, 45 bases in frame from base 1. Moderately to severely active disease, a Clinical Activity Score of at least 3, a NOSPECS grade of at least 4, and a duration under 3 months were present in ophthalmopathy patients. Exclusion was applied to patients with uncontrolled infections, other autoimmune diseases, pregnancy or lactation. Clinical symptoms, serum thyroxine and TRAb, thyroid ultrasound, and orbital computed tomography formed the basis for the diagnoses. PBMCs were separated from over 9 ml of fresh peripheral blood using Ficoll-Paque density gradient centrifugation. Trizol reagent was used to extract total RNA, and RNA quality was then checked on an Agilent 2100 Bioanalyzer.

This entry belongs to a study of T cells in Graves' hyperthyroidism and ophthalmopathy (dated 2019 in TCRdb). Regarding the research as a whole: Peripheral blood samples were taken at initial diagnosis, before any treatment was given. In addition, the study compared T-cell repertoires in thyroid tissue and in blood from roughly six Graves' hyperthyroidism patients. TCR Vbeta CDR3 sequencing of 120 to 150 peripheral blood samples (43 ophthalmopathy, about 80 hyperthyroidism and some 17 progressor patients) is reported in the paper. TCR V-J signatures able to tell the groups apart were searched for in a discovery cohort of approximately 95 patients, of whom 40 to 45 had Graves' ophthalmopathy and 57 had stable Graves' hyperthyroidism. Following sampling, methimazole starting at 30 mg daily was given to hyperthyroidism patients, and high-dose intravenous methylprednisolone was given to ophthalmopathy patients. An independent validation cohort of under 20 hyperthyroidism patients and approximately 16 patients who later progressed to ophthalmopathy tested prospective prediction of ophthalmopathy. For training and testing, the 100 or so patients in the discovery cohort were randomly divided in a 7:3 ratio.

Results and caveats for the whole study, not just this receptor: A model built on a 13 V-J signature distinguished ophthalmopathy from stable hyperthyroidism, reaching 85% to 90% sensitivity and about 81% specificity in cross-validation and 80%/75% in testing. Most expanded thyroid clonotypes (frequency above 0.001) were also found in blood, which suggests that blood repertoires may mirror thyroid immune responses. No statistical method was used to set the sample size in advance, and investigators knew the group allocation. In validation, progression to ophthalmopathy was predicted by the model with 70.59% sensitivity and about 72% specificity, a median of about 6 months before onset.

Rearrangement joined TRBV2 to TRBJ1-5; the D gene cannot be resolved reliably. Sequenced input: blood. The source of this sequence is a woman between 40 and 50 years old with Graves' ophthalmopathy. The DNA sequence is TGTGCCAGCAGTGAAGAGGCAGCTAGCAATCAGCCCCAGCATTTT. This is translated as CASSEEAASNQPQHF.